What follows are 29 T cell receptor beta chains derived from one specimen sequenced in a study of graft-versus-host responses after intestinal transplantation. TCRdb's copy holds only in-frame clones and misses some; the assay was immunoSEQ multiplex PCR. The top ten hold 20% of the sample, which has about 7,000 clones, about 70% seen once. Graft tissue processing released intraepithelial and lamina propria lymphocytes. Specimen: ileum tissue, collected around 33 weeks after intestinal transplantation. All receptors come from a human patient who received an intestinal transplant, so some T cells may come from the graft donor.

The rearrangement joins TRBV4-1 to TRBJ1-3; 10 nucleotides line up with TRBD1. The trim removed 0 bases at V and 4 bases at J, leaving 6 bases unmatched. The CDR3 consists of 17 residues. Looked up from germline, CDR1 is MGHRA and CDR2 is YSYEKL. In DNA, the CDR3 is TGCGCCAGCAGCCAAGATACGTCGGGACAGGGGGGAAACACCATATATTTT. It yields the protein CASSQDTSGQGGNTIYF.

This clone was observed a few times. J is TRBJ1-2 and V is TRBV4-3; D is possibly TRBD1 (5 bases). The CDR3 has 15 residues. Per germline, CDR1 LGHNA and CDR2 YSLEER. Trimming removed 0 bases from V and 2 bases from J, with 10 bases in between. CDR3 protein: CASSQDSWGNYGYTF. CDR3 bases: TGCGCCAGCAGCCAAGATAGCTGGGGGAACTATGGCTACACCTTC.

The chain is built from TRBV29-1 and TRBJ2-3; D gene ambiguous. Trimming stripped 3 bases from V and 0 bases from J, with 16 bases between. CDR3 length: 16 residues. The germline CDR1 and CDR2 sequences are SQVTM and ANQGSEA. Here the CDR3 reads CSVESLGPDSTDTQYF. The CDR3 DNA follows: TGCAGCGTTGAGTCTCTAGGACCCGATAGCACAGATACGCAGTATTTT.

This clone is judged medium-sized. V usage is TRBV28 and J usage is TRBJ1-2; possibly TRBD1 for D (5 bases). Germline values: CDR1 MDHEN, CDR2 SYDVKM. The CDR3 contains 15 residues. The ends were cut back, 6 bases at V and 5 bases at J, with 19 bases in the middle. The CDR3: CASSLAWTRTYGYTF. CDR3 in DNA: TGTGCCAGCAGCCTCGCCTGGACACGGACTTATGGCTACACCTTC.

This clone has only a few counts. This chain connects TRBV29-1 to TRBJ1-1; 9 positions match TRBD1. Per the germline V gene, CDR1 is SQVTM and CDR2 is ANQGSEA. The CDR3 consists of 12 residues. The J segment lost 5 bases and the V segment lost 7 bases, leaving 5 bases of the junction unmatched. This CDR3 reads CSGTGGSTEAFF. The CDR3 DNA follows: TGCAGCGGTACAGGGGGCTCGACTGAAGCTTTCTTT. Full variable domain (missing parts from reference TRBV29-1 and TRBJ1-1): SAVISQKPSRDICQRGTSLTIQCQVDSQVTMMFWYRQQPGQSLTLIATANQGSEATYESGFVIDKFPISRPNLTFSTLTVSNMSPEDSSIYLCSGTGGSTEAFFGQGTRLTVV.

The rearrangement uses TRBV11-2 and TRBJ2-5; D gene ambiguous. The CDR3 is made up of 12 amino acids. Per germline, CDR1 SGHAT and CDR2 FQNNGV. Trimming left V 0 bases short and J 5 bases short, with 4 bases between. CDR3 sequence reads: CASSLDPETQYF. The CDR3, as DNA: TGTGCCAGCAGCTTAGATCCGGAGACCCAGTACTTC.

The DNA of the CDR3 is TGTGCCAGTAGTATAGATACTCGACAGGGCGAAGGAAACACCATATATTTT. It codes for CASSIDTRQGEGNTIYF. This chain connects TRBV19 to TRBJ1-3, with 7 bases identical to TRBD1. This CDR3 has 17 amino acids. Unmatched junction bases numbered 9, after V lost 0 bases and J lost 4 bases. Per germline, CDR1 LNHDA and CDR2 SQIVND (reference sequence).

This sequence joins TRBV30 and TRBJ1-3; 8 nucleotides match TRBD1. With 5 bases clipped from V and 0 bases from J, the junction kept 3 bases outside the gene matches. The CDR3 extends over 14 amino acids. CDR1 is GTSNPN, CDR2 SVGIG, per germline (reference sequence). The CDR3: CAWGQGISGNTIYF. For the CDR3, the DNA is TGTGCCTGGGGACAGGGCATCTCTGGAAACACCATATATTTT.

This clone has more than one count but fewer than ten. The CDR3 spells CASSASQNTGELFF. Written as DNA, the CDR3 is TGTGCCAGTAGTGCCTCCCAGAACACCGGGGAGCTGTTTTTT. The gene calls are TRBV19 and TRBJ2-2; no reliable D call. Germline V gene lookup returns CDR1 LNHDA and CDR2 SQIVND (reference sequence). This CDR3 spans 14 amino acids. Between the trimmed V and J ends, which lost 5 bases and 1 base, there was a span of 8 bases.

A remark on this clone: Its ends do not fully match the called genes, so a read error is possible. J is TRBJ2-3 and V is TRBV7-7; perhaps TRBD2 as D (5 bases). This CDR3 is 13 amino acids long. CDR1 is SSHAT and CDR2 is FNYEAQ in the germline V gene (reference sequence). The CDR3 sequence: CASSLALGDTQYF. The CDR3 DNA reads TGTGCTAGCAGCTTAGCACTAGGAGATACGCAGTATTTT. Full variable domain (rest looked up from reference TRBV7-7 and TRBJ2-3): GAGVSQSPRYKVTKRGQDVTLRCDPISSHATLYWYQQALGQGPEFLTYFNYEAQPDKSGLPSDRFSAERPEGSISTLTIQRTEQRDSAMYRCASSLALGDTQYFGPGTRLTVL.

This clone was recorded a few times. The CDR3 sequence: CASSEENTGELFF. The CDR3 bases are TGTGCCAGCAGTGAAGAAAACACCGGGGAGCTGTTTTTT. The V gene is TRBV6-4, the J gene TRBJ2-2; D remains ambiguous. The V end was cut by 3 bases, the J end by 2 bases, with 4 bases between. The germline gives CDR1 MRHNA, CDR2 SNTAGT. This CDR3 region has 13 residues.

This chain joins TRBV28 and TRBJ1-6, with D possibly TRBD1 on 6 matching bases. This CDR3 has 14 amino acids. With 3 bases removed from V and 6 bases from J, the gap between germline ends came to 9 bases. Germline-derived CDR1 and CDR2 are MDHEN and SYDVKM. This CDR3 reads CASSFDRFNSPLHF. In DNA, the CDR3 is TGTGCCAGCAGTTTCGACAGGTTTAATTCACCCCTCCACTTT.

The V gene is TRBV28, the J gene TRBJ2-6; 9 positions agree with TRBD1. The CDR3 extends over 18 amino acids. CDR1 MDHEN and CDR2 SYDVKM come from the germline V gene. V lost 7 bases to trimming and J lost 2 bases; unmatched junction nucleotides: 12. CDR3 DNA: TGTGCCAGCACCGTGGGGGGACAGGGTCTCCCTGGGGCCAACGTCCTGACTTTC. Its protein is CASTVGGQGLPGANVLTF.

This clone was observed a handful of times. The V gene is TRBV7-2, the J gene TRBJ1-6; no definite D call. The CDR3 consists of 13 residues. Looked up from germline, CDR1 is SGHTA and CDR2 is FQGNSA. V was trimmed by 8 bases and J by 10 bases, leaving 15 bases between them. The CDR3 nucleotides are TGTGCCAGCTGCGTCCTAGACGGGTCACCCCTCCACTTT. Protein sequence: CASCVLDGSPLHF.

The chain combines TRBV11-3 with TRBJ2-1; tentatively, D is TRBD2 (7 bases). V was cut by 1 base and J by 12 bases, with 16 bases left in between. In germline, CDR1 is SGHNT, CDR2 YENEEA. The CDR3 is made up of 14 amino acids. CDR3 amino acids: CASSLAVAAGAQFF. For the CDR3, the DNA is TGTGCCAGCAGCTTAGCAGTAGCCGCGGGGGCGCAGTTCTTC.

The chain combines TRBV27 with TRBJ2-1; a weak D match, TRBD2 (9 bases). The CDR3 has 15 amino acids. V was pared by 5 bases and J by 7 bases, with 18 bases between. Looked up from germline, CDR1 is MNHEY and CDR2 is SMNVEV (reference sequence). The CDR3 coding sequence is TGTGCCAGCAGTCAGGGGGCGGGGGGGGCGAATGAGCAGTTCTTC. The encoded protein is CASSQGAGGANEQFF.

The J gene is TRBJ2-1, the V gene TRBV15; the D call may be TRBD1 or TRBD2 (5 bases each). Per germline, CDR1 LNHNV and CDR2 YYDKDF (reference sequence). This CDR3 is 12 amino acids long. Trimming cost V 8 bases and J 4 bases, with 9 bases left between them. CDR3 region: CATGGQYNEQFF. DNA of the CDR3: TGTGCCACCGGGGGTCAGTACAATGAGCAGTTCTTC.

V and J are TRBV25-1 and TRBJ2-2; no clear D gene. V was trimmed by 7 bases and J by 0 bases, leaving 9 bases between them. Germline CDR1 and CDR2: MGHDK and SYGVNS. The CDR3 totals 14 residues. CDR3 coding DNA: TGTGCCAGCATTGGCAGTTCGAACACCGGGGAGCTGTTTTTT. It codes for CASIGSSNTGELFF.

This clone appeared a single time. The rearrangement links TRBV23-1 to TRBJ2-2; 9 bases are shared with TRBD1. TRBV23-1 is treated as an ORF (open reading frame) with a function not yet certain. CDR3 length equals 17 residues. V was pared by 0 bases and J by 2 bases, with 4 bases of the junction left unmatched. CDR3 in amino acids: CASSQSGQGINTGELFF. The CDR3 DNA is TGCGCCAGCAGTCAATCGGGACAGGGCATTAACACCGGGGAGCTGTTTTTT.

This sequence joins TRBV7-6 and TRBJ2-5; TRBD1 might be the D (6 bases). The CDR3 has 16 residues. From germline, CDR1 is SGHVS and CDR2 FNYEAQ. V lost 1 base and J lost 0, with 12 bases in between. This chain's CDR3 is CASSLGHRVHQETQYF. CDR3 DNA sequence: TGTGCCAGCAGCTTAGGTCACAGGGTACACCAAGAGACCCAGTACTTC.

This chain joins TRBV25-1 and TRBJ2-2; D uncertain. Germline V gene data show CDR1 as MGHDK and CDR2 as SYGVNS. This CDR3 region has 14 residues. Trimming took 0 bases from V and 7 from J, leaving 9 bases between them. The CDR3 sequence is CASSEYLTSGELFF. The CDR3 nucleotides are TGTGCCAGCAGTGAATATTTAACGAGCGGGGAGCTGTTTTTT.

CDR3 bases: TGTGCCAGCAGCCCTACAGGGGGCAGGAACTATGGCTACACCTTC. It codes for CASSPTGGRNYGYTF. This sequence joins TRBV7-8 and TRBJ1-2; 9 bases map to TRBD1. The CDR3 sequence is 15 residues long. V lost 5 bases and J lost 2; bases outside the gene matches: 6. The germline V gene has CDR1 SGHVS and CDR2 FQNEAQ.

This clone is medium-sized (0.01 to 0.1%). The J gene is TRBJ1-6, the V gene TRBV6-5; 7 nucleotides align to TRBD1. Trimming at V came to 6 bases and at J to 9 bases, leaving 11 bases not matched to a gene. Germline loops: CDR1 MNHEY, CDR2 SVGAGI. This CDR3 is built from 15 residues. DNA of the CDR3: TGTGCCAGCAGGCAAACAGGGGACGGTCGTTCACCCCTCCACTTT. Translated, it gives CASRQTGDGRSPLHF.

In this sample, this clone turned up once. The chain links TRBV7-2 to TRBJ1-5; tentative D call: TRBD1 (6 bases). The CDR3 covers 13 residues. Per germline, CDR1 SGHTA and CDR2 FQGNSA. V was pared by 2 bases and J by 4 bases, with 6 bases between. The DNA of the CDR3 is TGTGCCAGCAGCTTAAGGGGGAATCAGCCCCAGCATTTT. Translation gives CASSLRGNQPQHF.

V is TRBV19 and J is TRBJ1-2, with TRBD1 as a possible D gene (6 bases). Trimming took off 3 bases at V and 7 bases at J, with 12 bases between the two ends. The CDR3 length is 13 residues. CDR1 is LNHDA, CDR2 SQIVND, per germline (reference sequence). In DNA form, the CDR3 reads TGTGCCAGTAGTATGTCCGGGGGGCGTGGCTACACCTTC. Translating gives CASSMSGGRGYTF.

This chain joins TRBV5-3 and TRBJ1-5, with D maybe TRBD1 (6 bases). TRBV5-3 falls under the ORF class, with uncertain function. The V gene lost 0 bases and the J gene lost 5 bases, with 6 bases spanning the gap. The CDR3 sequence is 13 residues long. CDR3 loop: CARSLDRDQPQHF. As DNA, the CDR3 is TGTGCCAGAAGCTTGGACAGGGATCAGCCCCAGCATTTT.

V usage is TRBV7-8 and J usage is TRBJ2-5; no firm D call. Germline V gene data show CDR1 as SGHVS and CDR2 as FQNEAQ. Trimming shortened V by 5 bases and J by 4 bases, and 17 bases separated the two germline ends. This CDR3 region has 15 residues. Here the CDR3 DNA reads TGTGCCAGCAGCCTCCGAGGCCTGCCGTCAGAGACCCAGTACTTC. This encodes CASSLRGLPSETQYF. The variable domain in full, with the rest retrieved from reference TRBV7-8 and TRBJ2-5, is GAGVSQSPRYKVAKRGQDVALRCDPISGHVSLFWYQQALGQGPEFLTYFQNEAQLDKSGLPSDRFFAERPEGSVSTLKIQRTQQEDSAVYLCASSLRGLPSETQYFGPGTRLLVL.

This clone has more than one count but fewer than ten. The chain links TRBV10-3 to TRBJ2-3; 7 nucleotides align to TRBD2. The V gene end was trimmed by 5 bases and the J gene end by 0 bases; junction bases not matched to a gene: 2. The length of the CDR3 is 14 residues. Germline CDR1 is ENHRY and CDR2 is SYGVKD. The CDR3 is CAISTSESTDTQYF. CDR3 DNA sequence: TGTGCCATCAGTACTAGCGAAAGCACAGATACGCAGTATTTT.

V and J are TRBV6-5 and TRBJ1-1; possible D gene TRBD1, 5 bases. The CDR3 length is 12 residues. Trimming took off 6 bases at V and 7 bases at J, with 12 bases between the two ends. Germline CDR1 and CDR2: MNHEY and SVGAGI. The CDR3 sequence: CASSLGGGEAFF. The CDR3 bases are TGTGCCAGCAGCCTGGGGGGTGGTGAAGCTTTCTTT.